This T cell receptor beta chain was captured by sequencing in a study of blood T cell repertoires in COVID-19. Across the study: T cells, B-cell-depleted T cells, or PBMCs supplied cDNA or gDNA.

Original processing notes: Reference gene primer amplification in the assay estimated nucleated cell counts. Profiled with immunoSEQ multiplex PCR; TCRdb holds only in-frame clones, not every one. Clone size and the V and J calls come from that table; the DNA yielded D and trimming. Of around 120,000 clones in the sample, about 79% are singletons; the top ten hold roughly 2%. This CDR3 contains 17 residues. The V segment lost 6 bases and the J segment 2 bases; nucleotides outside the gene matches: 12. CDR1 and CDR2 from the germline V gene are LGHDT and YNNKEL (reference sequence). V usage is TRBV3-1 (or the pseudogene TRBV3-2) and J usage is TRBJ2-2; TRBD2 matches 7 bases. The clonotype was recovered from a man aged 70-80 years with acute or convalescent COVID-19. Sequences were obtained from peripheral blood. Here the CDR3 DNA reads TGTGCCAGCAGTCTGGCCCTCGGGACTACTAACACCGGGGAGCTGTTTTTT. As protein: CASSLALGTTNTGELFF.